The present entry profiles one T cell receptor (beta chain) with its context. Antigen specificity is unknown. The CDR3 length is 22 residues. CDR1 and CDR2 (germline): MGHRA, YSYEKL. TCRdb reprocessed the 5' RACE reads, with one entry per CDR3 protein and no DNA. This sample contains about 550,000 distinct CDR3 sequences. The sample originates from a study of T cells expressing NK-cell markers. Study outcomes and limitations: The study left the HCMV specificity of expanded NKG2C+ T cell clones unresolved.

The sequence came from a man in his late teens or twenties in good health. Specimen: blood T cells: a sorted CD56 or NKG2C T cell subset, CD4+ or CD8+ T cells, or bulk PBMC T cells (not recorded which). J is TRBJ2-1 and V is TRBV4-1; TCRdb's assignment of TRBD1 cannot be checked, as there is no DNA. The CDR3: CASSLIFPTGRRLDSSYNEQFF.